The next 14 T cell receptor beta chains were all read from a single sample in a study of PD-L1 blockade in urothelial cancer. The time point: peripheral blood 6 weeks after treatment start. TCRdb keeps only in-frame clones here, not all; method: immunoSEQ multiplex PCR. The table has about 45,000 clones, around 80% seen once. The sample in question was PBMCs, obtained around atezolizumab (anti-PD-L1) treatment. The origin of the receptors is a man between 60 and 70 years old with urothelial cancer.

The chain uses TRBV27 and TRBJ2-1; D is unclear. Trimming took 3 bases from V and 4 from J, leaving 13 bases between them. CDR1 is MNHEY and CDR2 is SMNVEV in the germline V gene (reference sequence). This CDR3 region has 15 residues. CDR3 protein: CASSLVGDGYNEQFF. The CDR3 DNA reads as TGTGCCAGCAGTTTGGTCGGAGATGGTTACAATGAGCAGTTCTTC.

The rearrangement uses TRBV6-6 and TRBJ1-4, with a tentative D call TRBD2 (6 bases). The end of the DNA fits TRBJ2-2 better, so the J call may be wrong. The CDR3 totals 14 residues. Germline V gives CDR1 MNHNY, CDR2 SVGAGI (reference sequence). The DNA for the CDR3 is TGTGCCAGCAGTTACTCCACGGGGGAACGGGAGCTGTTTTTT. Amino acid sequence: CASSYSTGERELFF.

This clone was counted a single time. The J gene is TRBJ1-1, the V gene TRBV4-3; D is uncertain. V was cut by 6 bases and J by 1 base, with 9 bases left in between. The CDR3 is made up of 13 amino acids. CDR1 LGHNA and CDR2 YSLEER come from the germline V gene. The CDR3 region is CASRAQPNTEAFF. CDR3 DNA: TGCGCCAGCAGGGCACAACCGAACACTGAAGCTTTCTTT.

V and J are TRBV14 and TRBJ1-1, with TRBD1 matching over 9 bases. The CDR3 is made up of 17 amino acids. CDR1 and CDR2 from the germline V gene are SGHDN and FVKESK. Trimming cost V 2 bases and J 0 bases; bases outside gene matches: 7. The CDR3 nucleotides are TGTGCCAGCAGCCAATGGGACAGGGTGGCAATGAACACTGAAGCTTTCTTT. It yields the protein CASSQWDRVAMNTEAFF. Based on the CDR3 plus reference TRBV14 and TRBJ1-1, the full variable domain is EAGVTQFPSHSVIEKGQTVTLRCDPISGHDNLYWYRRVMGKEIKFLLHFVKESKQDESGMPNNRFLAERTGGTYSTLKVQPAELEDSGVYFCASSQWDRVAMNTEAFFGQGTRLTVV.

The chain recombines TRBV6-6 with TRBJ2-7, with 12 bases fitting TRBD1. Trimming removed 6 bases from V and 6 bases from J; junction bases left unmatched: 6. Germline V gene lookup returns CDR1 MNHNY and CDR2 SVGAGI (reference sequence). There are 14 residues in the CDR3. The CDR3 region is CASSSGTGGREQYF. The CDR3 bases are TGTGCCAGCAGCTCCGGGACAGGGGGCCGCGAGCAGTACTTC.

The gene calls are TRBV5-4 and TRBJ1-2, with a tentative D call TRBD1 (6 bases). The length of the CDR3 is 15 residues. Per the germline V gene, CDR1 is SGHNT and CDR2 is YYREEE (reference sequence). V lost 0 bases to trimming and J lost 2 bases, with 11 bases between them. The CDR3 is CASSLGGQGNYGYTF. The CDR3 coding sequence is TGTGCCAGCAGCTTGGGGGGGCAGGGAAACTATGGCTACACCTTC.

The V and J genes are TRBV29-1 and TRBJ2-1; D is perhaps TRBD1 (6 bases). CDR1 is SQVTM and CDR2 is ANQGSEA in the germline V gene. V lost 3 bases and J lost 9, with 18 bases in between. This CDR3 spans 14 amino acids. This CDR3 reads CSVEEGGYFGEQFF. The CDR3, as DNA: TGCAGCGTTGAGGAAGGGGGTTATTTCGGTGAGCAGTTCTTC.

The chain joins TRBV10-3 to TRBJ2-2; D call uncertain. This CDR3 region has 15 residues. From germline, CDR1 is ENHRY and CDR2 SYGVKD. The germline V and J ends were trimmed by 8 bases and 0 bases, with 13 bases remaining between them. CDR3 residues: CAIGRRLSNTGELFF. For the CDR3, the DNA is TGTGCCATCGGTAGGAGACTTTCGAACACCGGGGAGCTGTTTTTT.

CDR3 amino acids: CASSEPGRKLFF. The CDR3 coding sequence is TGTGCCAGCAGTGAGCCAGGCCGGAAACTGTTTTTT. The chain joins TRBV2 to TRBJ1-4; D uncertain. Trimming removed 3 bases from V and 11 bases from J, with 10 bases in between. The CDR3 runs 12 residues. CDR1 is SNHLY, CDR2 FYNNEI, per germline.

The V and J genes are TRBV5-1 and TRBJ2-3; D gene ambiguous. Trimming shortened V by 2 bases and J by 0 bases, and 10 bases separated the two germline ends. This CDR3 contains 15 residues. Germline V gene data show CDR1 as SGHRS and CDR2 as YFSETQ. CDR3 in amino acids: CASSFDGASTDTQYF. Here the CDR3 DNA reads TGCGCCAGCAGCTTTGACGGAGCTAGCACAGATACGCAGTATTTT. Together with reference TRBV5-1 and TRBJ2-3, the CDR3 gives the full variable domain: KAGVTQTPRYLIKTRGQQVTLSCSPISGHRSVSWYQQTPGQGLQFLFEYFSETQRNKGNFPGRFSGRQFSNSRSEMNVSTLELGDSALYLCASSFDGASTDTQYFGPGTRLTVL.

This clone has a single count. This chain uses TRBV6-1 with TRBJ2-3, with D tentatively TRBD2 (5 bases). Per germline, CDR1 MNHNS and CDR2 SASEGT. Trimming stripped 7 bases from V and 0 bases from J, with 14 bases between. There are 15 residues in the CDR3. The CDR3 nucleotides read TGTGCCAGCATCTCCCGGGGAGCTAGCACAGATACGCAGTATTTT. Its protein product is CASISRGASTDTQYF.

The chain is built from TRBV5-1 and TRBJ1-1, with 7 bases aligning to TRBD1. V shed 5 bases and J 1 base; nucleotides not matched to a gene: 8. Looked up from germline, CDR1 is SGHRS and CDR2 is YFSETQ. The CDR3 covers 15 residues. The CDR3 protein is CASRPGDSQNTEAFF. CDR3 nucleotides: TGCGCCAGCAGGCCGGGGGACAGCCAGAACACTGAAGCTTTCTTT.

The chain carries TRBV18 and TRBJ2-6, with a weak D call TRBD1 (7 bases). CDR1 KGHSH and CDR2 LQKENI come from the germline V gene. The CDR3 has 20 residues. The V gene lost 4 bases and the J gene lost 0 bases, with 22 bases spanning the gap. This CDR3 reads CASSLRWGDRSSSGANVLTF. For the CDR3, the DNA is TGTGCCAGCTCACTCCGATGGGGGGACAGATCGTCCTCTGGGGCCAACGTCCTGACTTTC.

The chain employs TRBV10-3 and TRBJ1-5; D gene ambiguous. Germline assignment: CDR1 ENHRY and CDR2 SYGVKD. V was shortened by 0 bases and J by 0 bases, with 6 bases between the two germline ends. This CDR3 comprises 15 residues. The CDR3 region is CAISESEFSNQPQHF. The CDR3 coding sequence is TGTGCCATCAGTGAGTCGGAGTTTAGCAATCAGCCCCAGCATTTT.